Below, 12 T cell receptor beta chains from the same sample are listed, as sequenced in a study of CD8 T cells in ankylosing spondylitis. General observations from the study: In ankylosing spondylitis blood, a motif of roughly eight highly homologous TCR beta variants appeared characteristic.

From the 5' RACE reads, TCRdb called clonotypes with MiXCR, one entry per CDR3 protein. The data show 500,000 to 550,000 distinct CDR3 sequences, roughly 13% seen once. Their target antigens are unknown. The specimen sequenced was blood, either unsorted or a sorted T cell fraction (not recorded which). These receptors all stem from a male donor with ankylosing spondylitis.

The chain joins TRBV6-1 to TRBJ2-1; 9 bases are a match to TRBD1. The germline V gene encodes CDR1 MNHNS and CDR2 SASEGT. Unmatched junction bases numbered 6, after V lost 4 bases and J lost 2 bases. This CDR3 is built from 16 residues. The chain's CDR3 is CASSGYRGLAYNEQFF. For the CDR3, the DNA is TGTGCCAGCAGTGGATACAGGGGGCTCGCCTACAATGAGCAGTTCTTC.

This sequence joins TRBV7-8 and TRBJ2-3, with TRBD2 as a possible D gene (5 bases). The ends were cut back, 2 bases at V and 4 bases at J, with 13 bases in the middle. The CDR3 length is 15 residues. Germline V gene sequence: CDR1 SGHVS, CDR2 FQNEAQ. CDR3 protein: CASSLSLEAADTQYF. The CDR3 DNA reads as TGTGCCAGCAGCTTAAGTCTGGAGGCCGCAGATACGCAGTATTTT.

A word on this clonotype: An end of the junction does not agree with germline; a read error may underlie this. The chain recombines TRBV7-2 with TRBJ2-5; TRBD1 matches 8 bases. Germline V gene lookup returns CDR1 SGHTA and CDR2 FQGNSA. The CDR3 consists of 14 residues. CDR3 nucleotides: TGTGCCAGCAGATTAGACAGGGGAGACGAGACCCAGTACTTC. Translation gives CASRLDRGDETQYF. Filled out from reference TRBV7-2 and TRBJ2-5, the complete variable domain reads GAGVSQSPSNKVTEKGKDVELRCDPISGHTALYWYRQSLGQGLEFLIYFQGNSAPDKSGLPSDRFSAERTGGSVSTLTIQRTQQEDSAVYLCASRLDRGDETQYFGPGTRLLVL.

The chain employs TRBV20-1 and TRBJ2-7; 14 bases match TRBD2. CDR3 size: 13 residues. Trimming cost V 6 bases and J 6 bases; bases outside gene matches: 4. CDR1 and CDR2 (germline): DFQATT, SNEGSKA (reference sequence). CDR3 protein: CSAGTSGRIEQYF. The CDR3 DNA reads TGCAGTGCCGGGACTAGCGGGAGAATCGAGCAGTACTTC.

This clonotype was detected only a few times. V is TRBV12-3 or TRBV12-4 and J is TRBJ2-1, with D maybe TRBD2 (5 bases). V shed 0 bases and J shed 7 bases, with 16 bases lying between them. CDR3 length: 16 residues. The DNA for the CDR3 is TGTGCCAGCAGTTTAGCGAGAGCGGCGAGTTTGAATGAGCAGTTCTTC. As protein: CASSLARAASLNEQFF.

This clonotype was observed a handful of times. The chain links TRBV2 to TRBJ2-1; TRBD2 matches at 9 bases. The V gene's germline CDR1 is SNHLY and CDR2 FYNNEI. CDR3 size: 13 residues. Trimming took 7 bases from V and 13 from J; bases not matched to a gene: 11. CDR3 protein: CASKRSLGTSQFF. The DNA of the CDR3 is TGTGCCAGCAAGAGGAGCTTAGGGACTAGCCAGTTCTTC.

This clonotype has ten or more counts. This chain connects TRBV12-5 to TRBJ2-5; 9 positions match TRBD2. Germline V gene lookup returns CDR1 LGHNT and CDR2 FRNRAP. This CDR3 is built from 18 residues. J lost 0 bases, V lost 5 bases, and 13 bases had no gene match. The CDR3 region has the DNA TGTGCTAGTGGTGTTCTTCATGCCGGGACTAGCAACCAAGAGACCCAGTACTTC. As protein: CASGVLHAGTSNQETQYF.

This clonotype has a handful of counts. The chain has TRBV12-3 or TRBV12-4 and TRBJ1-5; TRBD1 aligns across 10 bases. The CDR3 is made up of 16 amino acids. The V gene end was trimmed by 5 bases and the J gene end by 7 bases; junction bases not matched to a gene: 11. Here the CDR3 reads CASSRQTGGLWQPQHF. As DNA, the CDR3 is TGTGCCAGCAGTCGACAGACAGGGGGCTTATGGCAGCCCCAGCATTTT.

This chain joins TRBV7-8 and TRBJ1-6; tentative D call: TRBD1 (6 bases). The CDR3 is 15 amino acids. Germline CDR1 is SGHVS and CDR2 is FQNEAQ. Trimming pared 0 bases from V and 10 bases from J, leaving 13 bases between. The CDR3 loop is CASSLARQGFSPLHF. For the CDR3, the DNA is TGTGCCAGCAGCTTAGCGCGGCAGGGGTTCTCACCCCTCCACTTT. The full variable domain, in which reference TRBV7-8 and TRBJ1-6 provide the parts outside the CDR3, is GAGVSQSPRYKVAKRGQDVALRCDPISGHVSLFWYQQALGQGPEFLTYFQNEAQLDKSGLPSDRFFAERPEGSVSTLKIQRTQQEDSAVYLCASSLARQGFSPLHFGNGTRLTVT.

In its sample, this clonotype was seen a few times. The rearrangement links TRBV11-2 to TRBJ2-5; tentatively, D is TRBD2 (5 bases). The CDR3 spans 13 residues. Germline CDR1 is SGHAT and CDR2 is FQNNGV. Trimming pared 5 bases from V and 4 bases from J, leaving 11 bases between. CDR3 sequence: CASSTTGLETQYF. The CDR3 DNA sequence: TGTGCCAGCAGCACCACGGGGTTAGAGACCCAGTACTTC.

The table lists this clonotype with many counts. V gene TRBV5-1 combines with J gene TRBJ2-1; possibly TRBD1 or TRBD2 for D (5 bases each). Germline V CDR1 and CDR2: SGHRS, YFSETQ. Trimming removed 1 base from V and 0 bases from J, with 14 bases in between. The CDR3 loop spans 17 amino acids. The CDR3 nucleotides are TGCGCCAGCAGCTTGAATGTTTGGGACCGCTCCTACAATGAGCAGTTCTTC. This translates into CASSLNVWDRSYNEQFF.

In this sample, this clonotype turned up many times. The chain joins TRBV27 to TRBJ2-1, with 7 bases lining up with TRBD1. There are 18 residues in the CDR3. CDR1 is MNHEY and CDR2 is SMNVEV in the germline V gene (reference sequence). With V trimmed by 6 bases and J by 4 bases, 18 bases remained unmatched. The CDR3 region has the DNA TGTGCCAGCAGCCCCATCGGTCAGGGGGTTCTGGAGTACAATGAGCAGTTCTTC. Protein sequence: CASSPIGQGVLEYNEQFF.